The rows below give T cell receptor beta chains drawn from one sample of a study of blood T cells in healthy people across ages. TCRdb used MiXCR to reprocess the 5' RACE reads, holding one entry per CDR3 protein. This table holds some 890,000 distinct CDR3 sequences, around 29% found once. The same data also contributed to another study, on T cells of mothers and their children.

The sequenced sample was blood. The receptors shown here come from a woman aged 40 to 50 in good health. Both conserved end residues are trimmed from each CDR3.

>TRBJ1-2|TRBV15
ATSRGNRPNYGYT
>TRBJ1-6|TRBV20-1
SARQSPYNSPLH
>TRBJ2-7|TRBV4-2
ASSQGMPPYEQY
>TRBJ2-4|TRBV6-4
VSSDGGASTDTRY
>TRBJ2-7|TRBV6-5
ASSQAPTGSYEQY
>TRBJ2-4|TRBV6-5
ASRGGLDKNIQY
>TRBJ2-1|TRBV5-1
ASSLAQPAYNEQF
>TRBJ1-1|TRBV29-1
SVDGRTGTEAF
>TRBJ2-7|TRBV12-3/TRBV12-4
ASSFRVTSSYEQY
>TRBJ1-1|TRBV30
TRSNGNSGRQNTEAF
>TRBJ2-7|TRBV27
ASSPPAKLYEQY
>TRBJ2-5|TRBV25-1
ASSEQGGRLGTQY
>TRBJ2-7|TRBV12-3/TRBV12-4
ASSPRREREQY
>TRBJ2-3|TRBV15
ATKTPDGDTQY